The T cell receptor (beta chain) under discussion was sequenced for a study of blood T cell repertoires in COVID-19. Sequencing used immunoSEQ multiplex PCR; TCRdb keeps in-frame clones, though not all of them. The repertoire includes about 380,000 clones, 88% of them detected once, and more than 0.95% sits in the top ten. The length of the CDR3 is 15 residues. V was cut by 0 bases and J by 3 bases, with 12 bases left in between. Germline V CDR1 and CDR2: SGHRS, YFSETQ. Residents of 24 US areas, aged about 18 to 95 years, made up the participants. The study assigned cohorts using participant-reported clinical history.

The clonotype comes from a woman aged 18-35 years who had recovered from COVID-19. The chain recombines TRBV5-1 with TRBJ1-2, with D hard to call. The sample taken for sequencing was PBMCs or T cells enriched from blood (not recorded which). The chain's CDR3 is CASSLDASSDYGYTF. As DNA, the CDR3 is TGCGCCAGCAGCTTGGACGCCAGTTCAGACTATGGCTACACCTTC.